Listed here are 27 T cell receptor beta chains from one sample, sequenced in a study of blood T cell repertoires in COVID-19. Some clones are missing from TCRdb's copy, which holds only in-frame ones; the method was immunoSEQ multiplex PCR. The sample includes around 37,000 clones, almost 90% of them seen just once. Input material: peripheral blood. Receptors originate from a man between 60 and 75 years old with active or convalescent COVID-19.

This rearrangement joins TRBV7-2 to TRBJ2-7, with D perhaps matching TRBD1 (6 bases). Germline CDR1 and CDR2: SGHTA and FQGNSA. The length of the CDR3 is 13 residues. The V end lost 5 bases, the J end lost 5 bases, and 13 bases lay between the germline ends. The CDR3 DNA reads TGTGCCAGCAGCCCACAACAGGGTGACGAGCAGTACTTC. Residues: CASSPQQGDEQYF.

DNA of the CDR3: TGTGCCAGCAGGCCACAGGGGGCGGGGGGCTACACCTTC. Its protein is CASRPQGAGGYTF. This chain uses TRBV28 with TRBJ1-2; TRBD1 matches at 9 bases. Germline trimming cut 6 bases from V and 8 bases from J; bases unmatched to any gene: 7. The germline CDR1 and CDR2 sequences are MDHEN and SYDVKM. The CDR3 contains 13 residues.

The chain employs TRBV28 and TRBJ1-1; no firm D call. Trimming shortened V by 6 bases and J by 2 bases, and 10 bases separated the two germline ends. The CDR3 extends over 13 amino acids. Germline V lookup: CDR1 MDHEN, CDR2 SYDVKM. The CDR3 spells CASRPGFNTEAFF. In DNA, the CDR3 is TGTGCCAGCAGGCCGGGGTTTAACACTGAAGCTTTCTTT.

The chain uses TRBV6-5 and TRBJ1-1; TRBD1 matches at 7 bases. The CDR3 extends over 13 amino acids. Unmatched junction bases numbered 2, after V lost 6 bases and J lost 1 base. The germline CDR1 and CDR2 sequences are MNHEY and SVGAGI. CDR3 in amino acids: CASRGQKNTEAFF. CDR3 sequence (DNA): TGTGCCAGCAGGGGACAGAAGAACACTGAAGCTTTCTTT.

This clone was seen just once. This chain uses TRBV6-5 with TRBJ1-1, with a possible D match to TRBD1 (6 bases). Germline V gives CDR1 MNHEY, CDR2 SVGAGI. V lost 0 bases and J 1 base, leaving 9 bases between the germline ends. The CDR3 is 15 amino acids. In DNA form, the CDR3 reads TGTGCCAGCAGTTACTCGACAGGATCGAACACTGAAGCTTTCTTT. Translating gives CASSYSTGSNTEAFF.

This clone was counted a few times. The rearrangement uses TRBV16 and TRBJ2-7; D not certain. Germline CDR1 and CDR2: KGHSY and FQNENV. The germline V and J ends were trimmed by 4 bases and 4 bases, with 5 bases remaining between them. The CDR3 length is 11 residues. The CDR3 loop is CASSRTYEQYF. The CDR3 DNA is TGTGCCAGCAGCCGCACATACGAGCAGTACTTC.

The chain uses TRBV16 and TRBJ2-2; D is possibly TRBD1 or TRBD2 (6 bases each). Germline-derived CDR1 and CDR2 are KGHSY and FQNENV. V shed 4 bases and J shed 6 bases, with 15 bases lying between them. The CDR3 has 15 amino acids. The CDR3 sequence is CASSLSGAPAGELFF. The CDR3 DNA reads TGTGCCAGCAGCCTATCGGGGGCGCCGGCCGGGGAGCTGTTTTTT. The full variable domain, with the rest looked up from reference TRBV16 and TRBJ2-2, is GEEVAQTPKHLVRGEGQKAKLYCAPIKGHSYVFWYQQVLKNEFKFLISFQNENVFDETGMPKERFSAKCLPNSPCSLEIQATKLEDSAVYFCASSLSGAPAGELFFGEGSRLTVL.

This chain links TRBV2 with TRBJ2-7; D is perhaps TRBD1 (5 bases). The germline CDR1 and CDR2 sequences are SNHLY and FYNNEI. CDR3 length: 12 amino acids. Deletions cut 6 bases from V and 3 bases from J, with 9 bases between. The CDR3 here is CASRPQGYEQYF. The CDR3 nucleotides read TGTGCCAGCAGGCCCCAGGGCTACGAGCAGTACTTC. Supplemented by reference TRBV2 and TRBJ2-7, the full variable domain reads EPEVTQTPSHQVTQMGQEVILRCVPISNHLYFYWYRQILGQKVEFLVSFYNNEISEKSEIFDDQFSVERPDGSNFTLKIRSTKLEDSAMYFCASRPQGYEQYFGPGTRLTVT.

J is TRBJ2-1 and V is TRBV28, with 11 positions matching TRBD2. The CDR3 is 16 residues long. Trimming at V came to 6 bases and at J to 0 bases, leaving 4 bases not matched to a gene. Germline lookup yields CDR1 MDHEN and CDR2 SYDVKM. CDR3 sequence: CASSRSGRGSYNEQFF. CDR3 DNA: TGTGCCAGCAGCCGTAGCGGGAGGGGCTCCTACAATGAGCAGTTCTTC.

V and J are TRBV5-1 and TRBJ2-5; the D is unclear. From germline, CDR1 is SGHRS and CDR2 YFSETQ. The ends were cut back, 0 bases at V and 3 bases at J, with 6 bases in the middle. This CDR3 has 13 residues. The CDR3 reads CASSLDREETQYF. The CDR3 DNA sequence: TGCGCCAGCAGCTTGGATCGTGAAGAGACCCAGTACTTC.

A remark on this clone: A junction end diverges from the germline sequence, so it may reflect a read error. The chain employs TRBV30 and TRBJ2-2; 7 bases align to TRBD1. There are 12 residues in the CDR3. The germline V gene encodes CDR1 GTSNPN and CDR2 SVGIG (reference sequence). The CDR3 loop is CVRQGDTGELFF. The CDR3 bases are TGCGTAAGGCAGGGGGACACCGGGGAGCTGTTTTTT.

This clone was seen a single time. This chain links TRBV7-3 with TRBJ2-7, with TRBD2 identical over 12 bases. This CDR3 is built from 18 residues. CDR1 and CDR2 (germline): SGHTA, FQGTGA. Unmatched junction bases numbered 11, after V lost 4 bases and J lost 1 base. This chain's CDR3 is CASSSDRLAGDGSYEQYF. As DNA, the CDR3 is TGTGCCAGCAGCTCCGACCGACTAGCGGGAGACGGTTCCTACGAGCAGTACTTC. Filled out from reference TRBV7-3 and TRBJ2-7, the complete variable domain reads GAGVSQTPSNKVTEKGKYVELRCDPISGHTALYWYRQSLGQGPEFLIYFQGTGAADDSGLPNDRFFAVRPEGSVSTLKIQRTERGDSAVYLCASSSDRLAGDGSYEQYFGPGTRLTVT.

The rearrangement links TRBV30 to TRBJ2-5; unclear D gene. Germline values: CDR1 GTSNPN, CDR2 SVGIG (reference sequence). The CDR3 loop spans 13 amino acids. V was cut by 5 bases and J by 4 bases, with 14 bases left in between. The CDR3 coding sequence is TGTGCCTGGTCGGTGGAGTTCGGAGAGACCCAGTACTTC. Its translation: CAWSVEFGETQYF.

CDR3 loop: CASSQASGYTGELFF. The CDR3 bases are TGTGCCAGCAGCCAGGCTAGCGGGTACACCGGGGAGCTGTTTTTT. The chain is built from TRBV4-2 and TRBJ2-2; 8 bases line up with TRBD2. Germline V lookup: CDR1 LGHNA, CDR2 YNFKEQ. Unmatched junction bases numbered 3, after V lost 3 bases and J lost 3 bases. This CDR3 region has 15 residues.

This clone has a single count. The V and J genes are TRBV15 and TRBJ2-3, with D tentatively TRBD2 (6 bases). The CDR3 runs to 16 residues. Trimming shortened V by 9 bases and J by 2 bases, and 21 bases separated the two germline ends. CDR1 is LNHNV and CDR2 is YYDKDF in the germline V gene (reference sequence). The CDR3 DNA is TGTGCCACTGGCGCGGGGACCCGATTAACCACAGATACGCAGTATTTT. It is translated as CATGAGTRLTTDTQYF.

This clone was seen just once. J is TRBJ2-7 and V is TRBV6-5; no clear D gene. Germline CDR1 reads MNHEY; CDR2 reads SVGAGI. The CDR3 has 12 amino acids. V was pared by 5 bases and J by 9 bases, with 14 bases between. The CDR3 nucleotides read TGTGCCAGCAGTCAACGACTTGGCGGGCAGTACTTC. Translating gives CASSQRLGGQYF.

The rearrangement links TRBV4-2 to TRBJ2-2, with 9 bases matching TRBD1. Unmatched junction bases numbered 4, after V lost 1 base and J lost 4 bases. The CDR3 has 16 residues. CDR1 LGHNA and CDR2 YNFKEQ come from the germline V gene. The CDR3, as DNA: TGTGCCAGCAGCCAAGGGGGACAGGGAGGCACCGGGGAGCTGTTTTTT. This translates into CASSQGGQGGTGELFF.

The V call is TRBV5-1, the J call TRBJ1-2; TRBD1 is a possible D gene (5 bases). In germline, CDR1 is SGHRS, CDR2 YFSETQ. Trimming took off 2 bases at V and 4 bases at J, with 9 bases between the two ends. CDR3 size: 13 residues. Written as DNA, the CDR3 is TGCGCCAGCAGCTTTGACAGCACCTATGGCTACACCTTC. Encoded protein: CASSFDSTYGYTF.

The table lists this clone with a count of one. The chain joins TRBV11-2 to TRBJ1-6, with D tentatively TRBD1 (5 bases). The CDR3 has 14 amino acids. Per germline, CDR1 SGHAT and CDR2 FQNNGV. V lost 7 bases, J lost 7 bases, and 14 bases lay in between. The CDR3 is CASNSGTWNSPLHF. The CDR3 DNA is TGTGCCAGCAACTCCGGGACTTGGAATTCACCCCTCCACTTT.

The V call is TRBV19, the J call TRBJ1-1; possible D gene TRBD1, 5 bases. Looked up from germline, CDR1 is LNHDA and CDR2 is SQIVND (reference sequence). The V end lost 7 bases, the J end lost 7 bases, and 10 bases lay between the germline ends. This CDR3 comprises 11 residues. CDR3 nucleotides: TGTGCCAGTAATAACAGGATTGAAGCTTTCTTT. Residues: CASNNRIEAFF.

The chain recombines TRBV5-8 with TRBJ1-2; TRBD1 agrees at 8 bases. Germline V lookup: CDR1 SGHTS, CDR2 YDEGEE. V lost 1 base, J lost 3 bases, and 11 bases stayed unmatched. This CDR3 has 17 amino acids. The DNA for the CDR3 is TGTGCCAGCAGCTTGCGGCCGGCGGCAGGGGGCTACTATGGCTACACCTTC. Protein: CASSLRPAAGGYYGYTF.

CDR3 sequence: CASSQGQSYEQYF. The CDR3 nucleotides read TGTGCCAGCAGCCAAGGACAGTCCTACGAGCAGTACTTC. The rearrangement uses TRBV28 and TRBJ2-7; a possible D gene is TRBD1 (6 bases). The length of the CDR3 is 13 residues. V was shortened by 6 bases and J by 1 base, with 10 bases between the two germline ends. Germline V gene lookup returns CDR1 MDHEN and CDR2 SYDVKM.

The J gene is TRBJ2-2, the V gene TRBV3-1 (or the pseudogene TRBV3-2); perhaps TRBD2 as D (5 bases). The CDR3 is 16 residues long. Deletions cut 1 base from V and 3 bases from J, with 12 bases between. Germline V gene lookup returns CDR1 LGHDT and CDR2 YNNKEL (reference sequence). The CDR3 region is CASSQGSGGYTGELFF. The DNA for the CDR3 is TGTGCCAGCAGCCAAGGATCGGGCGGGTACACCGGGGAGCTGTTTTTT.

The chain is built from TRBV5-4 and TRBJ2-3, with no clear D. The CDR3 spans 13 residues. CDR1 SGHNT and CDR2 YYREEE come from the germline V gene (reference sequence). The V end lost 5 bases, the J end lost 1 base, and 8 bases lay between the germline ends. This CDR3 reads CASRRRGTDTQYF. The CDR3 DNA is TGTGCCAGCAGGAGGCGTGGCACAGATACGCAGTATTTT. The full variable domain, completed using reference TRBV5-4 and TRBJ2-3, is ETGVTQSPTHLIKTRGQQVTLRCSSQSGHNTVSWYQQALGQGPQFIFQYYREEENGRGNFPPRFSGLQFPNYSSELNVNALELDDSALYLCASRRRGTDTQYFGPGTRLTVL.

The chain carries TRBV12-3 or TRBV12-4 and TRBJ2-1; a weak D match, TRBD2 (5 bases). Trimming stripped 8 bases from V and 6 bases from J, with 11 bases between. The CDR3 is 12 residues long. The CDR3 bases are TGTGCCAGCGGGAGTATTATCAATGAGCAGTTCTTC. Amino acids: CASGSIINEQFF.

V usage is TRBV5-1 and J usage is TRBJ2-3, with 8 bases aligning to TRBD1. The J segment lost 5 bases and the V segment lost 0 bases, leaving 2 bases of the junction unmatched. CDR3 length: 14 amino acids. In germline, CDR1 is SGHRS, CDR2 YFSETQ. The DNA of the CDR3 is TGCGCCAGCAGCTTGGGGACAGGGATAGATACGCAGTATTTT. Protein product: CASSLGTGIDTQYF.

This rearrangement joins TRBV12-3 or TRBV12-4 to TRBJ2-1, with D possibly matching TRBD1 (6 bases). Trimming removed 6 bases at V and 7 bases at J, with 13 bases between. The CDR3 has 13 residues. CDR3 protein: CASRPDRRNEQFF. The CDR3 nucleotides are TGTGCCAGCAGACCGGACAGAAGAAATGAGCAGTTCTTC.